Presented here are 21 T cell receptor beta chains from one specimen sequenced in a study of T cells in Graves' hyperthyroidism and ophthalmopathy. Researchers took RNA transcripts and amplified the TCR beta CDR3 regions from them. HTBI primers were used for first-round RT-PCR of the TCR CDR3. TCRdb processed the multiplex PCR reads anew with MiXCR; each CDR3 protein has one entry. The sample has hundreds of thousands of distinct CDR3 sequences; 38% are singletons. What was sequenced was blood. These receptor sequences come from a man aged 18-30 years with Graves' hyperthyroidism.

The rearrangement links TRBV7-8 to TRBJ2-7, with 9 positions matching TRBD2. J was trimmed by 1 base and V by 4 bases; bases with no gene match: 5. CDR3 length equals 15 residues. The germline gives CDR1 SGHVS, CDR2 FQNEAQ. The CDR3 sequence: CASSSQAGGSYEQYF. As DNA, the CDR3 is TGTGCCAGCAGCTCACAAGCGGGGGGTTCCTACGAGCAGTACTTC.

This chain connects TRBV12-3 or TRBV12-4 to TRBJ2-7; no firm D call. Between the trimmed V and J ends, which lost 5 bases and 0 bases, there was a span of 14 bases. The CDR3 runs to 15 residues. CDR3 DNA sequence: TGTGCCAGCAGTGTTTTGTCGTACCCCTCCTACGAGCAGTACTTC. Translated, it gives CASSVLSYPSYEQYF.

The gene calls are TRBV27 and TRBJ1-6; D is ambiguous. Germline loops: CDR1 MNHEY, CDR2 SMNVEV (reference sequence). V gave up 4 bases and J gave up 0 bases, with 10 bases separating them. The CDR3 runs to 16 residues. This chain's CDR3 is CASSSHTSSYNSPLHF. CDR3 bases: TGTGCCAGCAGTTCACACACTAGCTCCTATAATTCACCCCTCCACTTT.

This clonotype has at least ten counts. J is TRBJ1-1 and V is TRBV2; 9 bases are shared with TRBD1. V shed 11 bases and J 4 bases; nucleotides not matched to a gene: 8. CDR3 size: 13 residues. The germline V gene has CDR1 SNHLY and CDR2 FYNNEI. CDR3 protein: CAAPGTGSTEAFF. In DNA form, the CDR3 reads TGTGCCGCGCCGGGGACAGGGAGCACTGAAGCTTTCTTT.

This clonotype was recorded many times. The chain employs TRBV19 and TRBJ1-5; D might be TRBD1 (5 bases). The CDR3 spans 12 residues. Germline V gene lookup returns CDR1 LNHDA and CDR2 SQIVND (reference sequence). Trimming shortened V by 4 bases and J by 13 bases, and 14 bases separated the two germline ends. CDR3 in DNA: TGTGCCAGTAGTACCAGGGTGGATAAGCAGCATTTT. Translation: CASSTRVDKQHF.

This clonotype appeared a single time. One junction end does not reproduce the germline sequence, and a read error may be involved. The rearrangement links TRBV15 to TRBJ1-5; TRBD1 matches 11 bases. This CDR3 spans 15 amino acids. Per the germline V gene, CDR1 is LNHNV and CDR2 is YYDKDF (reference sequence). The CDR3 DNA reads as TGTGCCAGCAGCCAAACCGGGACAGGGGGACAGCCCCAGCATTTT. Translated, it gives CASSQTGTGGQPQHF.

This clonotype turned up a few times. The chain recombines TRBV2 with TRBJ2-6; perhaps TRBD2 as D (6 bases). The germline gives CDR1 SNHLY, CDR2 FYNNEI. The length of the CDR3 is 18 residues. Trimming took 4 bases from V and 0 from J, leaving 16 bases between them. The CDR3 is CASSGSSAGRSGANVLTF. The DNA for the CDR3 is TGTGCCAGCAGTGGTTCTAGCGCCGGACGCTCTGGGGCCAACGTCCTGACTTTC.

The sample holds many counts of this clonotype. The chain has TRBV29-1 and TRBJ1-1; perhaps TRBD1 as D (5 bases). Trimming left V 6 bases short and J 14 bases short, with 25 bases between. The V gene's germline CDR1 is SQVTM and CDR2 ANQGSEA. This CDR3 comprises 13 residues. In nucleotides, the CDR3 is TGCAGCGTAACCTCTTCCCTCTTCGGGGACTTGTTCTTT. Translated: CSVTSSLFGDLFF.

The chain employs TRBV4-1 and TRBJ1-1; D is unresolved. Trimming took 2 bases from V and 7 from J, leaving 14 bases between them. This CDR3 is 14 amino acids long. Germline CDR1 MGHRA, CDR2 YSYEKL. This CDR3 reads CASSQPQRPNEAFF. CDR3 bases: TGCGCCAGCAGCCAACCCCAACGACCAAATGAAGCTTTCTTT.

V usage is TRBV20-1 and J usage is TRBJ1-5; D gene ambiguous. Trimming left V 3 bases short and J 4 bases short, with 16 bases between. Germline CDR1 is DFQATT and CDR2 is SNEGSKA (reference sequence). This CDR3 spans 15 amino acids. The CDR3 loop reads CSARAPNGWNQPQHF. The CDR3 DNA reads TGCAGTGCTAGGGCACCTAACGGGTGGAATCAGCCCCAGCATTTT.

This clonotype has at least ten counts. V usage is TRBV5-5 and J usage is TRBJ1-3; D not certain. Per the germline V gene, CDR1 is SGHKS and CDR2 is YYEKEE (reference sequence). Trimming pared 3 bases from V and 0 bases from J, leaving 7 bases between. This CDR3 has 14 residues. The CDR3 here is CASSSRPSGNTIYF. CDR3 bases: TGTGCCAGCAGCTCCCGACCCTCTGGAAACACCATATATTTT.

As to this clonotype: Given a much more abundant clone one base away, this may be a read error. V usage is TRBV29-1 and J usage is TRBJ1-1; D gene uncertain. This CDR3 has 14 residues. V was pared by 7 bases and J by 1 base, with 16 bases between. Germline-derived CDR1 and CDR2 are SQVTM and ANQGSEA. CDR3 DNA: TGCAGCGCTGAGGGAGTAGAGGGGAACACTGAAGCTTTCTTT. Protein: CSAEGVEGNTEAFF.

This clonotype turned up a few times. This chain links TRBV20-1 with TRBJ2-5, with TRBD2 matching 8 bases. Germline trimming cut 0 bases from V and 5 bases from J; bases unmatched to any gene: 11. CDR1 DFQATT and CDR2 SNEGSKA come from the germline V gene (reference sequence). The CDR3 loop spans 16 amino acids. The CDR3 loop reads CSARDASGLAGETQYF. The DNA of the CDR3 is TGCAGTGCTAGAGATGCTAGCGGGTTGGCGGGGGAGACCCAGTACTTC.

This clonotype has only a few counts. The chain is built from TRBV6-5 and TRBJ2-6; D not certain. V shed 7 bases and J shed 0 bases, with 16 bases lying between them. CDR1 and CDR2 (germline): MNHEY, SVGAGI. This CDR3 region has 17 residues. The CDR3, as DNA: TGTGCCAGCAATCCTCTCGGGCCGAGCTCTGGGGCCAACGTCCTGACTTTC. Its translation: CASNPLGPSSGANVLTF.

This rearrangement joins TRBV12-3 or TRBV12-4 to TRBJ2-5; 7 nucleotides align to TRBD2. The CDR3 consists of 14 residues. With V trimmed by 3 bases and J by 10 bases, 11 bases remained unmatched. The CDR3: CASSFTGGGRHQYF. CDR3 in DNA: TGTGCCAGCAGTTTCACTGGGGGGGGACGACACCAGTACTTC.

This clonotype has a count of ten or more. This chain joins TRBV10-3 and TRBJ2-7; 9 bases align to TRBD1. The ends lost 5 bases at V and 1 base at J; junction bases unmatched: 6. Germline CDR1 and CDR2: ENHRY and SYGVKD. This CDR3 has 15 residues. CDR3 sequence: CAISTGGILSYEQYF. CDR3 DNA sequence: TGTGCCATCAGTACAGGGGGCATTCTATCCTACGAGCAGTACTTC.

This clonotype was seen a few times. The J gene is TRBJ1-2, the V gene TRBV12-3 or TRBV12-4, with 9 bases identical to TRBD1. This CDR3 has 14 amino acids. Trimming at V came to 4 bases and at J to 7 bases, leaving 7 bases not matched to a gene. CDR3 sequence reads: CASSSRDRVFGYTF. The CDR3 DNA reads TGTGCCAGCAGTTCCCGGGACAGGGTTTTTGGCTACACCTTC.

In its sample, this clonotype was seen a few times. This chain uses TRBV7-9 with TRBJ1-1; D is perhaps TRBD1 (6 bases). V gave up 4 bases and J gave up 0 bases, with 15 bases separating them. The CDR3 has 16 amino acids. From germline, CDR1 is SEHNR and CDR2 FQNEAQ (reference sequence). The CDR3 region is CASSSNRVPMNTEAFF. The CDR3, as DNA: TGTGCCAGCAGCTCCAACAGGGTTCCCATGAACACTGAAGCTTTCTTT.

The chain combines TRBV27 with TRBJ1-2; possible D gene TRBD1, 5 bases. With 5 bases removed from V and 8 bases from J, the gap between germline ends came to 18 bases. CDR1 is MNHEY, CDR2 SMNVEV, per germline (reference sequence). The CDR3 is made up of 14 amino acids. The chain's CDR3 is CASSHRDEGRGYTF. The CDR3 region has the DNA TGTGCCAGCAGTCACCGGGACGAGGGTCGGGGCTACACCTTC.

A word on this clonotype: A much larger clone lies a single base off, so this may be a read error. V is TRBV19 and J is TRBJ1-1; TRBD1 might be the D (5 bases). Between the trimmed V and J ends, which lost 3 bases and 6 bases, there was a span of 11 bases. The CDR3 totals 13 residues. The germline gives CDR1 LNHDA, CDR2 SQIVND (reference sequence). The CDR3 DNA follows: TGTGCCAGTAGTATCAGTCAGGGTCCTGAAGCTTTCTTT. Amino acid sequence: CASSISQGPEAFF.

The chain carries TRBV12-3 or TRBV12-4 and TRBJ1-1; tentatively, D is TRBD1 (5 bases). The CDR3 spans 16 residues. The V end lost 5 bases, the J end lost 0 bases, and 16 bases lay between the germline ends. CDR3 sequence reads: CASSPIGAGMNTEAFF. The DNA of the CDR3 is TGTGCCAGCAGTCCTATCGGGGCGGGGATGAACACTGAAGCTTTCTTT.